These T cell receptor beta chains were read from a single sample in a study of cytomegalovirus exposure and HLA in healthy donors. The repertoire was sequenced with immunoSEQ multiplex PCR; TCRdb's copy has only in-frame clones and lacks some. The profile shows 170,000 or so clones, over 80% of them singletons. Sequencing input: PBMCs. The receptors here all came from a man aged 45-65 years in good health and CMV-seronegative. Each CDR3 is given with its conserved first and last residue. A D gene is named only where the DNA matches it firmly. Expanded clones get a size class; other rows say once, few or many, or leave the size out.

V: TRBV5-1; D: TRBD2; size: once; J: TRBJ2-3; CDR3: CASSLTSGGAIDTQYF; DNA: TGCGCCAGCAGCTTGACTAGCGGGGGGGCAATAGATACGCAGTATTTT
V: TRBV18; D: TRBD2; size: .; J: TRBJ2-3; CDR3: CASPTGGAGGTDTQYF; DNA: TGTGCCAGCCCCACCGGGGGAGCGGGGGGCACAGATACGCAGTATTTT
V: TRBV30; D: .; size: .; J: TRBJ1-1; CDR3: CAWERQSNTEAFF; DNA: TGTGCCTGGGAAAGACAAAGCAACACTGAAGCTTTCTTT
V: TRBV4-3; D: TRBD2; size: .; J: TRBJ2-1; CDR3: CASSQDSGLAREQFF; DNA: TGCGCCAGCAGCCAAGATTCCGGACTAGCGAGGGAGCAGTTCTTC
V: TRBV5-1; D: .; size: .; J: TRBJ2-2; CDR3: CASSLGQGTGELFF; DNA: TGCGCCAGCAGCTTGGGGCAGGGGACCGGGGAGCTGTTTTTT
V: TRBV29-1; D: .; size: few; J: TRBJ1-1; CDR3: CSVVVRNTEAFF; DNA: TGCAGCGTTGTAGTCCGGAACACTGAAGCTTTCTTT
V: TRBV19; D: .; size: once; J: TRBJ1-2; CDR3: CASSTAGKIGYGYTF; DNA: TGTGCCAGTAGTACCGCCGGGAAAATCGGGTATGGCTACACCTTC
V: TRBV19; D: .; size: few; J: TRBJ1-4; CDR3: CASMGVTNEKLFF; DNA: TGTGCCAGTATGGGCGTAACTAATGAAAAACTGTTTTTT
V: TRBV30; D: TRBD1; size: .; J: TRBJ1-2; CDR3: CAWMPTGAPPF; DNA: TGTGCCTGGATGCCGACAGGGGCCCCCCCCTTC
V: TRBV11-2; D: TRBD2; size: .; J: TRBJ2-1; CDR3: CASIESGTSGSIVNEQFF; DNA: TGTGCCAGCATCGAGTCCGGGACTAGCGGGAGTATAGTCAATGAGCAGTTCTTC
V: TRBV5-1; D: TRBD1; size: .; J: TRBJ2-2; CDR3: CASSSGTGNTGELFF; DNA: TGCGCCAGCAGCTCCGGGACAGGGAACACCGGGGAGCTGTTTTTT
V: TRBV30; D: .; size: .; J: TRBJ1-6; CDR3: CAWNNNSPLHF; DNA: TGTGCCTGGAACAATAATTCACCCCTCCACTTT
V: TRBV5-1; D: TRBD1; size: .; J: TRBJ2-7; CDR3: CASSWRTGSSYEQYF; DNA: TGCGCCAGCAGCTGGAGGACAGGGAGCTCCTACGAGCAGTACTTC
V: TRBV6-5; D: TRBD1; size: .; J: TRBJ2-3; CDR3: CASKRAGGTDTQYF; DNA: TGTGCCAGCAAGAGAGCAGGGGGAACAGATACGCAGTATTTT
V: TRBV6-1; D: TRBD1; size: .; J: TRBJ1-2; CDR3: CASSEPGQGDGYGYTF; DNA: TGTGCCAGCAGTGAACCCGGACAGGGGGATGGTTATGGCTACACCTTC
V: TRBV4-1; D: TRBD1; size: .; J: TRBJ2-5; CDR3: CASSQDTQGAGIQETQYF; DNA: TGCGCCAGCAGCCAAGATACCCAGGGGGCAGGTATCCAAGAGACCCAGTACTTC
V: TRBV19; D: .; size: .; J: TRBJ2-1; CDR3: CASSIRGAGEQFF; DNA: TGTGCCAGTAGTATCAGGGGAGCCGGTGAGCAGTTCTTC
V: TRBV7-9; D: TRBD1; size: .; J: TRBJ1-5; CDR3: CSSSSTTGEQPQHF; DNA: TGTTCCAGCAGTTCTACTACAGGGGAACAGCCCCAGCATTTT
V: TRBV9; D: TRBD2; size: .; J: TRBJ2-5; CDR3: CASSEGTSAYQETQYF; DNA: TGTGCCAGCAGCGAGGGGACTAGCGCTTACCAAGAGACCCAGTACTTC
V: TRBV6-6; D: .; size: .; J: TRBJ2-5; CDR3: CASSYSSGDRAQYF; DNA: TGTGCCAGCAGTTACTCATCGGGGGATCGAGCCCAGTACTTC
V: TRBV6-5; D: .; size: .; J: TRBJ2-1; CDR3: CASSFGLLSYNEQFF; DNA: TGTGCCAGCAGTTTTGGGCTGCTATCCTACAATGAGCAGTTCTTC
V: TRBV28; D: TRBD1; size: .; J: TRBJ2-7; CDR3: CASSSPGQDRHEQYF; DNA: TGTGCCAGCAGTTCACCGGGACAGGATCGACACGAGCAGTACTTC
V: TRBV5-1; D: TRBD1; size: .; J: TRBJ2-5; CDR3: CASSFSTGSGETQYF; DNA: TGCGCCAGCAGCTTTTCGACAGGGAGTGGAGAGACCCAGTACTTC
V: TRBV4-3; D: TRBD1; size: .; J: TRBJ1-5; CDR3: CASSQDVGTGSQHF; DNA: TGCGCCAGCAGCCAAGATGTCGGGACAGGGTCCCAGCATTTT
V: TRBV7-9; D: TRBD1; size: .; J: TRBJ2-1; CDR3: CASSLGTGGNEQFF; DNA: TGTGCCAGCAGCTTAGGGACAGGGGGCAATGAGCAGTTCTTC
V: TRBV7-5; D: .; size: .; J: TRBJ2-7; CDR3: CARSAIPDRLAGTYEQYF; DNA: TGTGCCAGAAGCGCCATCCCCGATAGACTAGCCGGAACCTACGAGCAGTACTTC
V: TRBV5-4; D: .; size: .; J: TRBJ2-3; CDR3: CSIRAGTSDTQYF; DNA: TGTTCCATAAGGGCGGGAACGTCAGATACGCAGTATTTT
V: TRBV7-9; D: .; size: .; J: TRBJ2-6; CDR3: CASSDNSGANVLTF; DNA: TGTGCCAGCAGCGACAACTCTGGGGCCAACGTCCTGACTTTC
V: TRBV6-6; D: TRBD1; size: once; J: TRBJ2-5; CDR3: CASSTQGAETQYF; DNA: TGTGCCAGCAGTACACAGGGGGCTGAGACCCAGTACTTC
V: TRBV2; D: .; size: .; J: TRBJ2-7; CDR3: CASSEKRGGIYEQYF; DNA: TGTGCCAGCAGTGAAAAGAGGGGGGGTATCTACGAGCAGTACTTC
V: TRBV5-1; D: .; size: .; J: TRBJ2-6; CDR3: CASSLGGSSGANVLTF; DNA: TGCGCCAGCAGCTTGGGTGGGAGCTCTGGGGCCAACGTCCTGACTTTC
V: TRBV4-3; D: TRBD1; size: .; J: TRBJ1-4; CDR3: CASSQDGNRGRLNEKLFF; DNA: TGCGCCAGCAGCCAAGATGGCAACAGGGGGCGGTTAAATGAAAAACTGTTTTTT
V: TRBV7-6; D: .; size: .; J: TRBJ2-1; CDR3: CASSLSEGSYNEQFF; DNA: TGTGCCAGCAGCCTTTCGGAGGGCTCCTACAATGAGCAGTTCTTC
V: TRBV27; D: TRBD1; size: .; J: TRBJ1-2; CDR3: CASSIRTGGIENGYTF; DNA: TGTGCCAGCAGTATCCGGACAGGGGGTATAGAGAATGGCTACACCTTC
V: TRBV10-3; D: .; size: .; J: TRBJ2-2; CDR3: CAISESLAGNTGELFF; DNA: TGTGCCATCAGTGAGTCCCTAGCTGGGAACACCGGGGAGCTGTTTTTT
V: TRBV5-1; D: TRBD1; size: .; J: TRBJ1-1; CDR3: CASSSWDRKNTEAFF; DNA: TGCGCCAGCAGCTCCTGGGACAGGAAGAACACTGAAGCTTTCTTT
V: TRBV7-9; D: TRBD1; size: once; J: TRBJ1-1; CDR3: CASSPTPGGLENTEAFF; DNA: TGTGCCAGCAGCCCCACCCCAGGGGGCCTAGAGAACACTGAAGCTTTCTTT
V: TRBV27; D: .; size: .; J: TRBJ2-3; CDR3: CASSPPGRPGDTQYF; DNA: TGTGCCAGCAGTCCCCCCGGGCGGCCGGGGGATACGCAGTATTTT
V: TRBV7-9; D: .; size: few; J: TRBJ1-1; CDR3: CAGMDNLSPEAFF; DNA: TGTGCCGGGATGGACAACTTATCCCCTGAAGCTTTCTTT
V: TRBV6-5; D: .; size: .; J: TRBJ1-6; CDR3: CASSWDTRVISPLHF; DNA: TGTGCCAGCAGTTGGGACACAAGGGTGATATCACCCCTCCACTTT
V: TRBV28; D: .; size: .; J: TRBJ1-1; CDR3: CASSLHRKAFF; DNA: TGTGCCAGCAGTTTACACAGAAAAGCTTTCTTT
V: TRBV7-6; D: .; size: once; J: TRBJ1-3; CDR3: CASSLLSGNTIYF; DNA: TGTGCCAGCAGCTTACTCTCTGGAAACACCATATATTTT
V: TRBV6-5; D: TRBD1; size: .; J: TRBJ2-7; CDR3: CASSYSDRAYEQYF; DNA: TGTGCCAGCAGTTATTCGGACAGGGCCTACGAGCAGTACTTC
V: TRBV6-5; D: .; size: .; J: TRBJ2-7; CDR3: CASKWSRSSYEQYF; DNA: TGTGCCAGCAAATGGAGTAGGAGCTCCTACGAGCAGTACTTC
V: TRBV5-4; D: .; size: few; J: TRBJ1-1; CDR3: CASRTGFKNTEAFF; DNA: TGTGCCAGCAGAACAGGGTTTAAGAACACTGAAGCTTTCTTT
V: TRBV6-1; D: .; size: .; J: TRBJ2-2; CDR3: CASSAVGGFTGELFF; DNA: TGTGCCAGCAGTGCGGTTGGGGGCTTCACCGGGGAGCTGTTTTTT
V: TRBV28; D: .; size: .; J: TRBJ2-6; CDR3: CASGVLSGANVLTF; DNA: TGTGCCAGCGGAGTCTTAAGTGGGGCCAACGTCCTGACTTTC
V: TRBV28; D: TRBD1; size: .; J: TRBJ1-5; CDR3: CASSLWGQGAFSNQPQHF; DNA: TGTGCCAGCAGTTTATGGGGACAGGGGGCCTTTAGCAATCAGCCCCAGCATTTT
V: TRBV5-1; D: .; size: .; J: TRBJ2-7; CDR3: CASSLSSGEPEQYF; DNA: TGCGCCAGCAGCTTGTCGTCCGGAGAACCCGAGCAGTACTTC
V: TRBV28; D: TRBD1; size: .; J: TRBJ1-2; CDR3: CASSQQGRGGYTF; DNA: TGTGCCAGCAGCCAACAGGGGCGGGGTGGCTACACCTTC